This T cell receptor beta chain appears in the sequencing data of a study of blood T cells in healthy people across ages. Study-wide findings and caveats: Both higher diversity and more naive CD4+ cells marked long-lived donors when set against aged donors. Bulk PBMC profiling left naive and antigen-experienced comparisons inconclusive. Older age went with lower TCR beta diversity per million T cells, in a roughly linear way.

This clonotype was detected only a few times. The antigen is unknown. V shed 7 bases and J shed 7 bases, with 16 bases lying between them. Germline V gene data show CDR1 as SQVTM and CDR2 as ANQGSEA. The CDR3 contains 12 residues. Combining a sample-barcoded 5' primer with a J-beta primer mix, a second PCR ran for about 6 to 12 cycles. TCRdb recomputed calls from the 5' RACE reads with MiXCR, one row per CDR3 protein. The sample contains fewer than 700,000 distinct CDR3 sequences, 40% to 45% of which appear only once. The sequence derives from a man older than 75 in good health. Sequenced: blood. This sequence joins TRBV29-1 and TRBJ1-2; no firm D call. The DNA for the CDR3 is TGCAGCGATTTGTCCTCTTGGGGTGGCTACACCTTC. This encodes CSDLSSWGGYTF.